This T cell receptor (beta chain) was identified in a study of cytomegalovirus exposure and HLA in healthy donors. The primer mix had 60 Vbeta and 13 Jbeta primers. Using immunoSEQ multiplex PCR, the repertoire was profiled, and TCRdb retains in-frame clones only, with some absent. This table holds about 130,000 clones, 76% found once. Input material: PBMCs. The origin of this receptor is a middle-aged man in good health and CMV-seronegative.

This CDR3 reads CASSWSAGVNTGELFF. The CDR3 DNA is TGCGCCAGCAGCTGGTCAGCGGGGGTTAACACCGGGGAGCTGTTTTTT. The chain is built from TRBV5-1 and TRBJ2-2, with 8 bases fitting TRBD2. The V gene's germline CDR1 is SGHRS and CDR2 YFSETQ. Trimming removed 3 bases from V and 2 bases from J; junction bases left unmatched: 6. This CDR3 spans 16 amino acids.